This T cell receptor (beta chain) is drawn from a study of blood T cell repertoires in COVID-19. Background on the study: The samples span acute and convalescent COVID-19 from the United States, Italy and Spain. T cells, B-cell-depleted T cells, or PBMCs provided the cDNA or gDNA that served as material.

The junction had 7 bases not matched to a gene; V was cut back by 3 bases and J by 2 bases. The CDR3 spans 15 residues. Germline loops: CDR1 LGHNA, CDR2 YNFKEQ. Original data processing: Estimation of nucleated cell counts was performed using reference gene primer amplification. TCRdb's table, derived via immunoSEQ multiplex PCR, lists solely in-frame clones and lacks some. That table furnishes V, J and clone size, whereas the DNA furnished D and trimming. In the table there are over 40,000 clones, 90% of which are singletons. This clone was observed a single time. Material: peripheral blood. The chain is built from TRBV4-2 and TRBJ2-7, with TRBD2 matching over 7 bases. The sequence was collected from a woman aged 80 or over with acute or convalescent COVID-19. The CDR3 loop is CASSHAGLGAYEQYF. In DNA, the CDR3 is TGTGCCAGCAGCCACGCAGGACTAGGGGCCTACGAGCAGTACTTC.